These T cell receptor beta chains were read from a single sample in a study of blood T cell repertoires in COVID-19. Profiled with immunoSEQ multiplex PCR; TCRdb holds only in-frame clones, not every one. Of 95,000 to 150,000 clones listed, around 86% are singletons. The specimen sequenced was peripheral blood. Receptors were obtained from a man aged 40-55 years with acute or convalescent COVID-19. CDR3s include the opening cysteine and the closing phenylalanine or tryptophan. The D gene is left open where the match is weak. A row's size may be missing; if present it is once, few, many or a size class.

>TRBJ1-5|TRBV27|NA|NA
CASSFGRVNQPQHF
TGTGCCAGCAGCTTTGGCAGGGTTAATCAGCCCCAGCATTTT
>TRBJ1-1|TRBV6-2/TRBV6-3|NA|NA
CASSYPTGTFEAFF
TGTGCCAGCAGTTACCCCACCGGGACATTTGAAGCTTTCTTT
>TRBJ2-1|TRBV5-1|TRBD2|NA
CASSFSGGSNEQFF
TGCGCCAGCAGCTTTTCGGGGGGGTCCAATGAGCAGTTCTTC
>TRBJ1-6|TRBV7-2|TRBD1|NA
CASSSGQGNNSPLHF
TGTGCCAGCAGCTCCGGACAGGGCAATAATTCACCCCTCCACTTT
>TRBJ1-2|TRBV19|NA|once
CASSNTDIGYTF
TGTGCCAGTAGTAACACAGATATAGGCTACACCTTC
>TRBJ1-4|TRBV30|NA|NA
CACPGAANEKLFF
TGTGCCTGCCCTGGGGCGGCGAATGAAAAACTGTTTTTT
>TRBJ1-1|TRBV4-2|NA|NA
CASSQLNLLGGNTEAFF
TGTGCCAGCAGCCAATTAAACCTTCTGGGGGGGAACACTGAAGCTTTCTTT
>TRBJ2-1|TRBV30|TRBD2|NA
CAWSARLAGAYNEQFF
TGTGCCTGGAGCGCGAGACTAGCGGGAGCCTACAATGAGCAGTTCTTC
>TRBJ2-4|TRBV27|NA|NA
CASSLGSGSAKNIQYF
TGTGCCAGCAGTTTAGGTTCAGGGTCAGCCAAAAACATTCAGTACTTC
>TRBJ1-2|TRBV6-1|TRBD1|NA
CASSEGRGRMDYGYTF
TGTGCCAGCAGTGAGGGCAGGGGGCGGATGGACTATGGCTACACCTTC
>TRBJ2-5|TRBV5-1|NA|NA
CASSLQAPLRYF
TGCGCCAGCAGCTTGCAGGCACCCCTTAGGTACTTC
>TRBJ1-1|TRBV25-1|NA|NA
CASSTQGRTEAFF
TGTGCCAGCAGTACACAGGGAAGGACTGAAGCTTTCTTT
>TRBJ2-2|TRBV15|NA|NA
CATGPFPPNTGELFF
TGTGCCACCGGCCCTTTCCCCCCGAACACCGGGGAGCTGTTTTTT
>TRBJ2-7|TRBV18|NA|NA
CASSPRTAVYEQYF
TGTGCCAGCTCACCACGGACAGCAGTCTACGAGCAGTACTTC
>TRBJ2-1|TRBV3-1/TRBV3-2|TRBD2|NA
CASSLGLAGNIYNEQFF
TGTGCCAGCAGCCTAGGACTAGCGGGGAACATATACAATGAGCAGTTCTTC
>TRBJ1-1|TRBV12-5|NA|NA
CASGLGFSPLRTEAFF
TGTGCTAGTGGTTTGGGATTCAGTCCCCTGAGGACTGAAGCTTTCTTT
>TRBJ1-1|TRBV6-2/TRBV6-3|NA|NA
CASSYFMGLTEAFF
TGTGCCAGCAGTTACTTTATGGGGCTCACTGAAGCTTTCTTT
>TRBJ1-6|TRBV19|NA|few
CASSPRRRTPYNSPLHF
TGTGCCAGTAGTCCCCGGCGGAGGACCCCCTATAATTCACCCCTCCACTTT
>TRBJ2-2|TRBV19|TRBD2|NA
CASTLAGGPPGELFF
TGTGCCAGTACCCTAGCGGGAGGGCCTCCCGGGGAGCTGTTTTTT